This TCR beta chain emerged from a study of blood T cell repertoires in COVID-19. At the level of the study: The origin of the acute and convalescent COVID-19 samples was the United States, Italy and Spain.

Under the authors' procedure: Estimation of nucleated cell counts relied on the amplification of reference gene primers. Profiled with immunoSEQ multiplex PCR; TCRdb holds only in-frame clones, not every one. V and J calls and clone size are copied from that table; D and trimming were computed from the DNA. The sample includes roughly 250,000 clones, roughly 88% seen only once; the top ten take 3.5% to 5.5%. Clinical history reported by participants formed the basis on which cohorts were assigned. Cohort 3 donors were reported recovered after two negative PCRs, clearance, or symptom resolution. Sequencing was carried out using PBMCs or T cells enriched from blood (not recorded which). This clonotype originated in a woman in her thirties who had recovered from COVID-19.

The CDR3 DNA reads as TGTGCCAGCAGGGGGCTTGTTGAAAAACTGTTTTTT. It yields the protein CASRGLVEKLFF. The chain is built from TRBV12-3 or TRBV12-4 and TRBJ1-4; D may be TRBD1 (5 bases). The CDR3 is made up of 12 amino acids. V was clipped by 6 bases and J by 7 bases, with 9 bases between them.